The 18 T cell receptor beta chains presented below share a single source sample, sequenced in a study of cytomegalovirus exposure and HLA in healthy donors. PCR amplification relied on 60 Vbeta primers (plus 13 Jbeta primers). TCRdb's table, derived via immunoSEQ multiplex PCR, lists solely in-frame clones and lacks some. Of about 200,000 clones listed, approximately 11% were seen once; the top ten hold 7.8%. Sequencing was done on a sample of PBMCs. The receptor set was obtained from a man over 45 in good health and CMV-seropositive.

The V call is TRBV5-4, the J call TRBJ1-3; unclear D gene. The CDR3 consists of 13 residues. The germline V and J ends were trimmed by 4 bases and 8 bases, with 13 bases remaining between them. Per the germline V gene, CDR1 is SGHNT and CDR2 is YYREEE (reference sequence). CDR3 residues: CASSGRVEDTIYF. The CDR3 DNA reads TGTGCCAGCAGCGGGAGGGTTGAGGACACCATATATTTT. Based on the CDR3 plus reference TRBV5-4 and TRBJ1-3, the full variable domain is ETGVTQSPTHLIKTRGQQVTLRCSSQSGHNTVSWYQQALGQGPQFIFQYYREEENGRGNFPPRFSGLQFPNYSSELNVNALELDDSALYLCASSGRVEDTIYFGEGSWLTVV.

The genes are TRBV7-3 and TRBJ2-2, with D tentatively TRBD2 (5 bases). CDR3 length: 14 amino acids. CDR1 is SGHTA, CDR2 FQGTGA, per germline. Trimming took 2 bases from V and 6 from J, leaving 10 bases between them. The CDR3 reads CASSLGNGAGELFF. The CDR3, as DNA: TGTGCCAGCAGCTTAGGGAACGGGGCCGGGGAGCTGTTTTTT. Variable domain in full (rest from reference TRBV7-3 and TRBJ2-2): GAGVSQTPSNKVTEKGKYVELRCDPISGHTALYWYRQSLGQGPEFLIYFQGTGAADDSGLPNDRFFAVRPEGSVSTLKIQRTERGDSAVYLCASSLGNGAGELFFGEGSRLTVL.

V is TRBV6-6 and J is TRBJ2-7; 10 nucleotides align to TRBD1. Germline CDR1 reads MNHNY; CDR2 reads SVGAGI (reference sequence). V gave up 5 bases and J gave up 2 bases; unmatched junction bases: 9. The CDR3 runs to 16 residues. The CDR3, as DNA: TGTGCCAGCAGTAAACGAATAGGGACAGGGGCCTACGAGCAGTACGTC. Protein product: CASSKRIGTGAYEQYV.

This clone occurred a few times. The gene calls are TRBV7-6 and TRBJ2-5, with 9 bases matching TRBD2. This CDR3 is built from 13 residues. V shed 9 bases, J shed 4 bases, and the junction held 6 bases outside the gene matches. Per germline, CDR1 SGHVS and CDR2 FNYEAQ. The CDR3 coding sequence is TGTGCCAGTGGGTCTAGCGGGGCAGAGACCCAGTACTTC. It specifies CASGSSGAETQYF.

CDR3 protein: CASSRDFSLGGYTF. The CDR3 region has the DNA TGCGCCAGCAGCCGGGACTTCTCCCTAGGAGGCTACACCTTC. J is TRBJ1-2 and V is TRBV5-1; D possibly corresponds to TRBD1 (5 bases). From germline, CDR1 is SGHRS and CDR2 YFSETQ. V was shortened by 4 bases and J by 8 bases, with 18 bases between the two germline ends. The CDR3 contains 14 residues.

The rearrangement joins TRBV20-1 to TRBJ1-2; tentative D call: TRBD1 (5 bases). Germline values: CDR1 DFQATT, CDR2 SNEGSKA (reference sequence). This CDR3 has 11 residues. V lost 5 bases and J lost 6, with 10 bases in between. The CDR3 is CSAFDSHGYTF. The CDR3 DNA follows: TGCAGTGCTTTCGACAGTCATGGCTACACCTTC.

The rearrangement joins TRBV9 to TRBJ2-7; 7 bases map to TRBD2. CDR3 length: 17 residues. CDR1 and CDR2 from the germline V gene are SGDLS and YYNGEE. Trimming took 0 bases from V and 6 from J; bases not matched to a gene: 15. The CDR3 coding sequence is TGTGCCAGCAGCGTAGATAGGGAGGGTGGCCAACGGTTCGAGCAGTACTTC. This encodes CASSVDREGGQRFEQYF.

The V and J genes are TRBV5-1 and TRBJ2-1; 7 bases map to TRBD2. V lost 4 bases and J lost 4; bases outside the gene matches: 8. The CDR3 consists of 15 residues. CDR1 is SGHRS, CDR2 YFSETQ, per germline. For the CDR3, the DNA is TGCGCCAGCAGCCTTAGGGCTAGCGGATACAATGAGCAGTTCTTC. This gives the protein CASSLRASGYNEQFF.

This clone appeared a few times. The J gene is TRBJ2-1, the V gene TRBV9; 11 nucleotides agree with TRBD2. The germline V gene encodes CDR1 SGDLS and CDR2 YYNGEE. This CDR3 has 18 residues. Losses at the gene ends were 3 bases for V and 0 bases for J; bases not matched to a gene: 8. CDR3 in amino acids: CASSGSGGALSSYNEQFF. The CDR3 nucleotides are TGTGCCAGCAGCGGTAGCGGGGGGGCCCTTAGCTCCTACAATGAGCAGTTCTTC.

The V and J genes are TRBV19 and TRBJ1-3, with TRBD1 identical over 7 bases. CDR1 and CDR2 from the germline V gene are LNHDA and SQIVND (reference sequence). CDR3 length: 15 amino acids. V shed 3 bases and J 3 bases; nucleotides not matched to a gene: 5. The chain's CDR3 is CASSILQGYGNTIYF. The DNA of the CDR3 is TGTGCCAGTAGTATTTTACAGGGGTATGGAAACACCATATATTTT.

V gene TRBV18 combines with J gene TRBJ1-1, with 11 bases matching TRBD1. Germline V CDR1 and CDR2: KGHSH, LQKENI. The CDR3 covers 17 residues. V lost 3 bases to trimming and J lost 2 bases; unmatched junction nucleotides: 8. CDR3 coding DNA: TGTGCCAGCTCACCCTCGGACAGGGGGCTAAGTAACACTGAAGCTTTCTTT. As protein: CASSPSDRGLSNTEAFF.

The CDR3 coding sequence is TGCGCCAGCAGACCGATAGCGGTCCAAGAGACCCAGTACTTC. Protein product: CASRPIAVQETQYF. The chain employs TRBV5-1 and TRBJ2-5, with TRBD2 as a possible D gene (6 bases). The V end lost 5 bases, the J end lost 1 base, and 12 bases lay between the germline ends. CDR1 is SGHRS, CDR2 YFSETQ, per germline. The CDR3 has 14 amino acids.

The chain combines TRBV7-2 with TRBJ1-6, with 10 nucleotides matching TRBD1. CDR1 is SGHTA and CDR2 is FQGNSA in the germline V gene. The CDR3 runs 16 residues. Trimming removed 0 bases from V and 7 bases from J; junction bases left unmatched: 3. CDR3 in DNA: TGTGCCAGCAGCTTAGCACGGACAGGGGGAAATTCACCCCTCCACTTT. It yields the protein CASSLARTGGNSPLHF.

J is TRBJ2-3 and V is TRBV7-9; possible D gene TRBD1, 6 bases. Per germline, CDR1 SEHNR and CDR2 FQNEAQ (reference sequence). V lost 5 bases to trimming and J lost 3 bases, with 12 bases between them. The CDR3 length is 14 residues. The CDR3 reads CASSQDRQTDTQYF. The CDR3 region has the DNA TGTGCCAGCAGCCAGGACAGACAAACAGATACGCAGTATTTT.

This clone was observed a few times. The V call is TRBV7-9, the J call TRBJ2-4, with a weak D call TRBD1 (5 bases). The V end was cut by 6 bases, the J end by 0 bases, with 12 bases between. This CDR3 comprises 15 residues. Per the germline V gene, CDR1 is SEHNR and CDR2 is FQNEAQ (reference sequence). CDR3 nucleotides: TGTGCCAGCAGTTATGACAGTTTAGCCAAAAACATTCAGTACTTC. Translated: CASSYDSLAKNIQYF. The full variable domain, in which reference TRBV7-9 and TRBJ2-4 provide the parts outside the CDR3, is DTGVSQNPRHKITKRGQNVTFRCDPISEHNRLYWYRQTLGQGPEFLTYFQNEAQLEKSRLLSDRFSAERPKGSFSTLEIQRTEQGDSAMYLCASSYDSLAKNIQYFGAGTRLSVL.

The chain joins TRBV27 to TRBJ2-7; 8 positions agree with TRBD1. The CDR3 loop spans 15 amino acids. The ends lost 6 bases at V and 0 bases at J; junction bases unmatched: 7. Germline V lookup: CDR1 MNHEY, CDR2 SMNVEV (reference sequence). The CDR3 region is CASSRGQGVSYEQYF. Here the CDR3 DNA reads TGTGCCAGCAGCCGAGGACAGGGAGTCTCCTACGAGCAGTACTTC.

This chain links TRBV7-9 with TRBJ2-7; 15 bases map to TRBD2. V lost 5 bases and J lost 2; bases outside the gene matches: 4. The CDR3 has 16 residues. Per the germline V gene, CDR1 is SEHNR and CDR2 is FQNEAQ (reference sequence). CDR3 residues: CASSRWTSGGAYEQYF. DNA for the CDR3: TGTGCCAGCAGCCGCTGGACTAGCGGGGGGGCCTACGAGCAGTACTTC.

This clone showed up just a few times. This chain links TRBV5-1 with TRBJ2-3; a weak D match, TRBD2 (5 bases). V shed 4 bases and J shed 4 bases, with 10 bases lying between them. Germline V CDR1 and CDR2: SGHRS, YFSETQ. CDR3 length equals 13 residues. In DNA, the CDR3 is TGCGCCAGCAGCCCTGAGGGCCCAGATACGCAGTATTTT. This gives the protein CASSPEGPDTQYF.